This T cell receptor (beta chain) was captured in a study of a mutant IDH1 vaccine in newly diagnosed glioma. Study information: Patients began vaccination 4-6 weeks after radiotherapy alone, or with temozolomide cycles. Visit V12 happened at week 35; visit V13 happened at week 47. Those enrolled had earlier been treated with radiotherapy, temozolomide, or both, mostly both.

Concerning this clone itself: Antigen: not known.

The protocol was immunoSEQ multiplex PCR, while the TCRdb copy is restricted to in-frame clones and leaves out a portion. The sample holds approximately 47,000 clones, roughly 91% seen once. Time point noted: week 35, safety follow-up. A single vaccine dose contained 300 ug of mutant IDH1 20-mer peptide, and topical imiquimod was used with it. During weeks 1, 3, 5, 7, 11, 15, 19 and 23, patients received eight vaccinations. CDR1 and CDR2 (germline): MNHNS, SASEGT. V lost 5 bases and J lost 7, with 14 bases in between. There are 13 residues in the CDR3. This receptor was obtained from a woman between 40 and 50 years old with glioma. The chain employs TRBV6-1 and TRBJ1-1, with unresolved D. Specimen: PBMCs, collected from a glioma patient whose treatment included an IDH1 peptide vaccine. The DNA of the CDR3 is TGTGCCAGCAGTCATACTCGGGCCAGTGAAGCTTTCTTT. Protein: CASSHTRASEAFF.